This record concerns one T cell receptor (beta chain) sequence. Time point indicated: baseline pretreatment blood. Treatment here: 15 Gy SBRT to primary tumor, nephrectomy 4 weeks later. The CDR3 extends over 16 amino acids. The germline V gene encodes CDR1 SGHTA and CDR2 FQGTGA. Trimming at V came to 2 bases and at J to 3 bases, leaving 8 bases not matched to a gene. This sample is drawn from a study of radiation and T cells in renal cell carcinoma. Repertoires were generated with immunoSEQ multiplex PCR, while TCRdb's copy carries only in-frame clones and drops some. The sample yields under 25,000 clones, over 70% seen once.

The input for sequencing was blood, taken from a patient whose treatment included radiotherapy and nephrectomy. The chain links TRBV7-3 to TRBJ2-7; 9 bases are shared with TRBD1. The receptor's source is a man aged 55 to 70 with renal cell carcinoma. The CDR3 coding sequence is TGTGCCAGCAGCTTACGCGGGGGACAGGGTGTCTACGAGCAGTACTTC. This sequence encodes CASSLRGGQGVYEQYF.